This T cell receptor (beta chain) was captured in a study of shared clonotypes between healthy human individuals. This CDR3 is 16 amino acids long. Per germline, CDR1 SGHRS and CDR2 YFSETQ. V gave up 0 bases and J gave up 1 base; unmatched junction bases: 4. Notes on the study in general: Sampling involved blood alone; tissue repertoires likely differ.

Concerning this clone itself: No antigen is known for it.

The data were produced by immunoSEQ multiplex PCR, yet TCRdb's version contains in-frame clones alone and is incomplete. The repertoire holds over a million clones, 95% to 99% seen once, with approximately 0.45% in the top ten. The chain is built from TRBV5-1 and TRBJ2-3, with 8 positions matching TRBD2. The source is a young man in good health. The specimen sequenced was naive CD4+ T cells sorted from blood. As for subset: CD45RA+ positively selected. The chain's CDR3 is CASSLASGLGTDTQYF. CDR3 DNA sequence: TGCGCCAGCAGCTTGGCTAGCGGGTTGGGCACAGATACGCAGTATTTT.